The clone carrying this T cell receptor (beta chain) was observed a single time. The data belong to a study of T cell changes during pregnancy in multiple sclerosis. The method was immunoSEQ multiplex PCR; TCRdb's version includes in-frame clones alone and lacks a portion of them. The sample consists of 50,000 or so clones, approximately 92% of them appearing once. CDR1 SGHRS and CDR2 YFSETQ come from the germline V gene. This CDR3 is 15 amino acids long. The V end was cut by 4 bases, the J end by 0 bases, with 11 bases between. The chain uses TRBV5-1 and TRBJ2-1, with a tentative D call TRBD1 (6 bases). Sequenced material: CD8+ T cells from peripheral blood mononuclear cells, taken in the second trimester of pregnancy. The TCR comes from a female donor with multiple sclerosis, enrolled in a pregnancy study. For the CDR3, the DNA is TGCGCCAGCAGCCAAGAAGGGGGCTCCTACAATGAGCAGTTCTTC. This encodes CASSQEGGSYNEQFF.